These T cell receptor beta chains were read from a single sample in a study of blood T cell repertoires in COVID-19. The data were produced by immunoSEQ multiplex PCR, yet TCRdb's version contains in-frame clones alone and is incomplete. Of 300,000 to 400,000 clones in the sample, about 93% were seen once. Sequencing was carried out using peripheral blood. The receptors shown here come from a woman aged 18-29 years who had recovered from COVID-19. Each CDR3 is given with its conserved first and last residue. The order of the fields is CDR3 length, V gene, D gene, clone size, J gene, CDR3 DNA, CDR3 protein. D genes are given only for firm matches. A clone size is listed for some rows: how often the clone was seen (once, few, many), or a class if it is expanded.

>13|TRBV4-3|-|-|TRBJ2-1
TGCGCCAGCAGCCAAGATATGGGAGATGAGCAGTTCTTC
CASSQDMGDEQFF
>12|TRBV11-2|-|few|TRBJ2-2
TGTGCCAGTGGCGGGGTCACCGGGGAGCTGTTTTTT
CASGGVTGELFF
>14|TRBV14|-|-|TRBJ2-1
TGTGCCAGCAGCCAAGATATCGGGTACAATGAGCAGTTCTTC
CASSQDIGYNEQFF
>14|TRBV19|-|-|TRBJ2-2
TGTGCCAGTAGGAGGGACTCGAACACCGGGGAGCTGTTTTTT
CASRRDSNTGELFF
>15|TRBV5-3|-|-|TRBJ1-4
TGTGCCAGAAGCTTTCGACTTGCAACTAATGAAAAACTGTTTTTT
CARSFRLATNEKLFF
>19|TRBV3-1/TRBV3-2|TRBD2|-|TRBJ2-6
TGTGCCAGCAGCGGACCCGGGACTAGCGCATCCTATGGGGCCAACGTCCTGACTTTC
CASSGPGTSASYGANVLTF
>15|TRBV19|-|-|TRBJ2-3
TGTGCCAGTAGTATAGGAGGGGGTTTGGCAGATACGCAGTATTTT
CASSIGGGLADTQYF
>12|TRBV6-5|TRBD2|-|TRBJ2-5
TGTGCCAGCAGTTACGGTAGCGGGAGGACATACTTC
CASSYGSGRTYF
>16|TRBV30|-|-|TRBJ1-1
TGTGCCTGGAGAGTCAGGAGGGGCAATATATTAACTGAAGCTTTCTTT
CAWRVRRGNILTEAFF
>15|TRBV30|-|-|TRBJ2-2
TGTGCCTGGAGTTCTGGGCGGGGAGGTCCCGGGGAGCTGTTTTTT
CAWSSGRGGPGELFF
>13|TRBV2|TRBD1|-|TRBJ2-2
TGTGCCAGCAGCGGACAGGGCGCCGGGGAGCTGTTTTTT
CASSGQGAGELFF
>17|TRBV4-3|TRBD1|-|TRBJ1-2
TGCGCCAGCAGCCGGTCAGCAAGGGACAGCCTATTCTATGGCTACACCTTC
CASSRSARDSLFYGYTF
>13|TRBV6-5|-|-|TRBJ1-1
TGTGCCAGCACCCCTAGACCGAACACTGAAGCTTTCTTT
CASTPRPNTEAFF
>17|TRBV7-2|TRBD1|-|TRBJ1-6
TGTGCCAGCAGCAAGAGGAGGGGACAGGGTTATAATTCACCCCTCCACTTT
CASSKRRGQGYNSPLHF
>14|TRBV3-1/TRBV3-2|-|-|TRBJ1-5
TGTGCCAGCAGCCAGGTAGGAGGCAATCAGCCCCAGCATTTT
CASSQVGGNQPQHF
>17|TRBV4-3|TRBD1|-|TRBJ2-2
TGCGCCAGCAGCCAAGAGGGACAGGGCGCTAACACCGGGGAGCTGTTTTTT
CASSQEGQGANTGELFF
>18|TRBV11-2|-|-|TRBJ2-3
TGTGCCAGCAGCTCATTTATTGGAGGACCTGGAAGGACAGATACGCAGTATTTT
CASSSFIGGPGRTDTQYF
>14|TRBV3-1/TRBV3-2|-|-|TRBJ2-5
TGTGCCAGCAGCCCTCTGGGCGTCCAAGAGACCCAGTACTTC
CASSPLGVQETQYF
>16|TRBV5-1|TRBD1|-|TRBJ2-5
TGCGCCAGCAGCCCCTTTCGGACAGGATTGCAAGAGACCCAGTACTTC
CASSPFRTGLQETQYF
>13|TRBV12-3/TRBV12-4|-|-|TRBJ1-2
TGTGCCAGCAGTTTGGACAGTAACTATGGCTACACCTTC
CASSLDSNYGYTF
>18|TRBV4-3|-|-|TRBJ2-1
TGCGCCAGCAGCCAAGAGGGGTGGTCCGGGACAACCTACAATGAGCAGTTCTTC
CASSQEGWSGTTYNEQFF
>13|TRBV27|TRBD2|-|TRBJ2-1
TGTGCCAGCAGTCTAGCGGGAGGGATTGTGCAGTTCTTC
CASSLAGGIVQFF
>13|TRBV11-3|-|-|TRBJ2-2
TGTGCCAGCACCCCCCGTAGTGTCGGGGAGCTGTTTTTT
CASTPRSVGELFF
>15|TRBV11-3|TRBD1|-|TRBJ1-1
TGTGCCAGCACCGGACAGGGGAAGAAGAACACTGAAGCTTTCTTT
CASTGQGKKNTEAFF
>15|TRBV5-4|-|-|TRBJ2-2
TGTGCCAGCAGCCAGGGCCGAAGAAACACCGGGGAGCTGTTTTTT
CASSQGRRNTGELFF
>17|TRBV5-5|-|-|TRBJ1-5
TGTGCCAGCACCTTCGGCCCCCAGGGGATTAGCAATCAGCCCCAGCATTTT
CASTFGPQGISNQPQHF
>15|TRBV5-1|TRBD2|once|TRBJ2-1
TGCGCCAGCAGCTTAAAGCGGGATTCTTACAATGAGCAGTTCTTC
CASSLKRDSYNEQFF